The clone carrying this T cell receptor beta chain was detected ten times or more. The antigen is not known. From fresh peripheral blood, around 11 ml in volume, the PBMCs were obtained. V shed 5 bases and J shed 9 bases, with 16 bases lying between them. Germline CDR1 reads MDHEN; CDR2 reads SYDVKM. The CDR3 has 13 residues. The sample belongs to a study of Graves' ophthalmopathy and Graves' hyperthyroidism. Overall study findings and caveats: At just over 70% sensitivity and 72.22% specificity, the model predicted progression of the ophthalmopathy. A 13-signature model separated ophthalmopathy from stable hyperthyroidism, 87.88% sensitivity, approximately 80% specificity.

RNA transcripts were the source from which TCR beta CDR3 regions were amplified. RT-PCR in the first round used HTBI primers; a second-round multiplex PCR followed. TCRdb re-analysed the multiplex PCR reads in MiXCR, keeping a single row per CDR3 protein. The table has about 150,000 distinct CDR3 sequences, 30% to 45% seen once; the top ten hold 5.8%. The sequence was obtained from a woman in her thirties or forties with Graves' ophthalmopathy. Sequenced: peripheral blood. The chain employs TRBV28 and TRBJ1-1; D is possibly TRBD1 (5 bases). The CDR3 sequence: CASSTRVGVKAFF. Here the CDR3 DNA reads TGTGCCAGCAGTACTAGGGTGGGGGTAAAAGCTTTCTTT.